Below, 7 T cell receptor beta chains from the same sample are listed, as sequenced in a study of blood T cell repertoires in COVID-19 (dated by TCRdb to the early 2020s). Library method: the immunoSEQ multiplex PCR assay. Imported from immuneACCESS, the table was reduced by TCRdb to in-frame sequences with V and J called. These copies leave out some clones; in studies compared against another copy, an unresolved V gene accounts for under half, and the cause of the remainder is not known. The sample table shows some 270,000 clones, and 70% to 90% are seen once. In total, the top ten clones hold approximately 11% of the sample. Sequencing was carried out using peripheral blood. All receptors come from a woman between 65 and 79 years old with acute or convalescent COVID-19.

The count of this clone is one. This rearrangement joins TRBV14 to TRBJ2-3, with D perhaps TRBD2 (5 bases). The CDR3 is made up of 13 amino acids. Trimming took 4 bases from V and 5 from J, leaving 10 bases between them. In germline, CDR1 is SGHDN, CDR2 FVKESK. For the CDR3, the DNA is TGTGCCAGCAGCCTCGGACTTGGAGATACGCAGTATTTT. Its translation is CASSLGLGDTQYF. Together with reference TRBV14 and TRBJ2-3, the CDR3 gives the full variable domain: EAGVTQFPSHSVIEKGQTVTLRCDPISGHDNLYWYRRVMGKEIKFLLHFVKESKQDESGMPNNRFLAERTGGTYSTLKVQPAELEDSGVYFCASSLGLGDTQYFGPGTRLTVL.

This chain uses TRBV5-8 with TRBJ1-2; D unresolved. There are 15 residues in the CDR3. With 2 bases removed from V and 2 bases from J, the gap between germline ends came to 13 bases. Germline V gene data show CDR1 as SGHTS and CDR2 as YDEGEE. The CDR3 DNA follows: TGTGCCAGCAGCTTATCAGTTTACACAAACTATGGCTACACCTTC. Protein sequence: CASSLSVYTNYGYTF.

This chain's CDR3 is CASSRGTANSPLHF. Written as DNA, the CDR3 is TGTGCCAGCAGCCGCGGGACAGCGAATTCACCCCTCCACTTT. The chain links TRBV7-2 to TRBJ1-6; TRBD1 matches 7 bases. V was clipped by 5 bases and J by 7 bases; unmatched bases: 5. CDR3 length equals 14 residues. Per the germline V gene, CDR1 is SGHTA and CDR2 is FQGNSA.

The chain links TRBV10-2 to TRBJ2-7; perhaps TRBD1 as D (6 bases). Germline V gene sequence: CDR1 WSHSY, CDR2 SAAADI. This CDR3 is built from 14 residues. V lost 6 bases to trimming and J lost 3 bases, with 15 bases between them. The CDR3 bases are TGCGCCAGCAGGAGACAGGCTGTGGACTACGAGCAGTACTTC. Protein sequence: CASRRQAVDYEQYF.

In DNA form, the CDR3 reads TGCAGTGCTAGTGGGGCAGGGGGCGGGGAGACCCAGTACTTC. Translation: CSASGAGGGETQYF. The V call is TRBV20-1, the J call TRBJ2-5; 8 nucleotides agree with TRBD1. J gave up 5 bases and V 3 bases, and 8 bases lay outside the gene matches. CDR1 is DFQATT and CDR2 is SNEGSKA in the germline V gene (reference sequence). The CDR3 extends over 14 amino acids.

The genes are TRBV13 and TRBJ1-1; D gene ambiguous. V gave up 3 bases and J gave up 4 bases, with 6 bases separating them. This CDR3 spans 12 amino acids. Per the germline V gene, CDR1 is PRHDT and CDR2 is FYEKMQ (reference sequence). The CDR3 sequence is CASSLGSTEAFF. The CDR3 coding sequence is TGTGCCAGCAGCTTGGGGAGCACTGAAGCTTTCTTT.

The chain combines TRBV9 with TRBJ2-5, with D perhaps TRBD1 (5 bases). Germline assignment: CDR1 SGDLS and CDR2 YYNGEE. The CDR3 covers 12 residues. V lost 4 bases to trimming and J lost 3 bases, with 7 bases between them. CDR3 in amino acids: CASSIREETQYF. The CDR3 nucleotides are TGTGCCAGCAGCATCAGGGAAGAGACCCAGTACTTC.